This TCR beta chain comes out of a study of blood T cell repertoires in COVID-19. V trimming: 6 bases; J trimming: 2 bases; junction bases outside the gene matches: 6. There are 16 residues in the CDR3. CDR1 SNHLY and CDR2 FYNNEI come from the germline V gene. The method was immunoSEQ multiplex PCR; TCRdb's version includes in-frame clones alone and lacks a portion of them. The sample consists of about 180,000 clones, approximately 85% of them appearing once. The origin of this receptor is a woman in her twenties or thirties who had recovered from COVID-19. The sample consisted of PBMCs or T cells enriched from blood (not recorded which). The chain links TRBV2 to TRBJ2-2; TRBD2 aligns across 10 bases. The CDR3 protein is CASRASGSVNTGELFF. The DNA for the CDR3 is TGTGCCAGCAGGGCTAGCGGGAGCGTCAACACCGGGGAGCTGTTTTTT.